These T cell receptor beta chains were read from a single sample in a study of blood T cell repertoires in COVID-19. The method was immunoSEQ multiplex PCR; TCRdb's version includes in-frame clones alone and lacks a portion of them. The profile shows 250,000 to 400,000 clones, 88% of them singletons. The sequenced material came from peripheral blood. These receptors came from a woman aged 25 to 39 with COVID-19, enrolled during active disease. Both conserved end residues are part of each CDR3. The D gene is left open where the match is weak.

TRBV7-8	TRBJ1-2	-	TGTGCCAGCAGCCATATAGCTAACTATGGCTACACCTTC	CASSHIANYGYTF
TRBV5-6	TRBJ1-5	-	TGTGCCAGCAGCCCAGGGCCTCACAATCAGCCCCAGCATTTT	CASSPGPHNQPQHF
TRBV7-2	TRBJ1-1	TRBD1	TGTGCCAGCAGCGGCCGACAGGGAGGCACTGAAGCTTTCTTT	CASSGRQGGTEAFF
TRBV18	TRBJ1-1	-	TGTGCCAGCTCCCCGTCCCTCGGCCAAGGGGCCGGCGCTGAAGCTTTCTTT	CASSPSLGQGAGAEAFF
TRBV30	TRBJ1-3	-	TGTGCCTGGAGTATGGGGGCGGGGGACACCATATATTTT	CAWSMGAGDTIYF
TRBV11-3	TRBJ2-5	-	TGTGCCAGCAGCTTAGGGGTGGGAGCGCAAGAGACCCAGTACTTC	CASSLGVGAQETQYF
TRBV2	TRBJ1-4	-	TGTGCCAGCAGTACACAGGTCGGAGGGGAAAAACTGTTTTTT	CASSTQVGGEKLFF
TRBV28	TRBJ1-2	TRBD1	TGTGCCACCCGGGGACAGGCGGTTTATGGTGGCTACACCTTC	CATRGQAVYGGYTF
TRBV25-1	TRBJ1-2	TRBD1	TGTGCCAGCAGTTTCAGGGGGGACTATGGCTACACCTTC	CASSFRGDYGYTF
TRBV27	TRBJ2-1	TRBD2	TGTGCCAGCAGTTTATTGGCTAGCGGGATGAACAGCTACAATGAGCAGTTCTTC	CASSLLASGMNSYNEQFF
TRBV5-8	TRBJ1-6	TRBD1	TGTGCCAGCAGCGGCGGACAGGGAGCAAGCTCCTATAATTCACCCCTCCACTTT	CASSGGQGASSYNSPLHF
TRBV7-8	TRBJ1-5	-	TGTGCCAGCAGCTTACAGGAAAATAGCAATCAGCCCCAGCATTTT	CASSLQENSNQPQHF
TRBV4-3	TRBJ1-1	-	TGCGCCAGCAGCCAAGAGGTGGGGGGTTACGCTGAAGCTTTCTTT	CASSQEVGGYAEAFF
TRBV7-8	TRBJ1-1	TRBD1	TGTGCCAGCAGCCGAGACAGGGATGGAACTGAAGCTTTCTTT	CASSRDRDGTEAFF
TRBV6-5	TRBJ1-5	-	TGTGCCAGCACTCCTCCGGGACACCAGCCCCAGCATTTT	CASTPPGHQPQHF
TRBV6-5	TRBJ2-2	TRBD1	TGTGCCAGCAGCCGGGACAGAGCGAACACCGGGGAGCTGTTTTTT	CASSRDRANTGELFF